Listed below are T cell receptor beta chains from one sample, sequenced in a study of Ad26.COV2.S vaccination and SARS-CoV-2 variants. Sequenced by immunoSEQ multiplex PCR; TCRdb stores in-frame clones only, minus some. The sample shows 350,000 to 500,000 clones, 85% to 90% of them seen only once. The sequencing used peripheral blood, collected in a trial of Ad26.COV2.S vaccine versus placebo. These receptors were collected from a person aged 18-60 years who received the Ad26.COV2.S COVID-19 vaccine or a placebo. Each CDR3 is given with its conserved first and last residue. The D gene is left open where the match is weak. A clone size is listed for some rows: how often the clone was seen (once, few, many), or a class if it is expanded.

>NA|TRBV3-1/TRBV3-2|NA|TRBJ1-4
CASSQGKYFATNEKLFF
TGTGCCAGCAGCCAAGGGAAGTACTTCGCAACTAATGAAAAACTGTTTTTT
>TRBD2|TRBV7-6|NA|TRBJ2-5
CASSTSGGASETQYF
TGTGCCAGCAGTACGAGCGGGGGGGCCTCGGAGACCCAGTACTTC
>TRBD1|TRBV7-3|once|TRBJ2-1
CASSLGQRNEQFF
TGTGCCAGCAGCTTGGGACAGAGGAATGAGCAGTTCTTC
>NA|TRBV7-9|NA|TRBJ2-2
CASTRGRAANTGELFF
TGTGCCAGCACCCGGGGTAGGGCTGCGAACACCGGGGAGCTGTTTTTT
>NA|TRBV5-6|NA|TRBJ2-7
CASSLMAAYEQYF
TGTGCCAGCAGCTTGATGGCAGCTTACGAGCAGTACTTC
>TRBD1|TRBV6-2/TRBV6-3|NA|TRBJ2-3
CASSYVTGVNTQYF
TGTGCCAGCAGTTACGTGACAGGGGTTAATACGCAGTATTTT
>TRBD1|TRBV4-1|NA|TRBJ1-2
CASSQNTGTGVGYTF
TGCGCCAGCAGCCAGAATACCGGGACAGGGGTCGGCTACACCTTC
>NA|TRBV5-6|NA|TRBJ2-3
CASSLTLGTDTQYF
TGTGCCAGCAGCTTGACCCTGGGCACAGATACGCAGTATTTT
>TRBD1|TRBV19|NA|TRBJ1-2
CASSPMLGTGQLANYGYTF
TGTGCCAGTAGCCCCATGCTAGGGACAGGGCAACTAGCTAACTATGGCTACACCTTC
>NA|TRBV10-2|NA|TRBJ1-2
CASIGPSGGYTF
TGCGCCAGCATAGGCCCCTCCGGGGGCTACACCTTC
>TRBD1|TRBV2|NA|TRBJ1-5
CASSEDRGYSNQPQHF
TGTGCCAGCAGTGAGGACAGGGGGTATAGCAATCAGCCCCAGCATTTT
>NA|TRBV24-1|NA|TRBJ2-5
CATSDPIQETQYF
TGTGCCACCAGTGATCCCATACAAGAGACCCAGTACTTC
>NA|TRBV6-2/TRBV6-3|NA|TRBJ2-7
CASSYPGVAEQYF
TGTGCCAGCAGTTACCCAGGGGTAGCCGAGCAGTACTTC
>NA|TRBV5-5|NA|TRBJ2-7
CASSLETGFSYEQYF
TGTGCCAGCAGCTTGGAGACGGGGTTCAGCTACGAGCAGTACTTC
>NA|TRBV19|NA|TRBJ2-3
CATTPGPSLPQYF
TGTGCCACCACCCCGGGACCGAGTTTGCCGCAGTATTTT
>TRBD1|TRBV12-3/TRBV12-4|NA|TRBJ2-5
CASIRTGQETQYF
TGTGCCAGCATCCGGACAGGCCAAGAGACCCAGTACTTC
>NA|TRBV9|NA|TRBJ2-3
CASSVLQSVGTDTQYF
TGTGCCAGCAGCGTGTTGCAGTCGGTGGGCACAGATACGCAGTATTTT
>NA|TRBV30|NA|TRBJ1-6
CAWLKTGNSPLHF
TGTGCCTGGCTTAAGACGGGTAATTCACCCCTCCACTTT
>TRBD1|TRBV6-5|NA|TRBJ2-7
CASSYSLAGGLEQYF
TGTGCCAGCAGTTACTCTCTGGCAGGGGGCCTCGAGCAGTACTTC
>NA|TRBV9|NA|TRBJ1-3
CASSYRGYGNTIYF
TGTGCCAGCAGCTACAGAGGGTATGGAAACACCATATATTTT
>NA|TRBV9|NA|TRBJ2-7
CASSVTNGAYEQYF
TGTGCCAGCAGCGTCACAAACGGGGCCTACGAGCAGTACTTC
>NA|TRBV7-2|NA|TRBJ2-6
CASSLRSGNGANVLTF
TGTGCCAGCAGCTTAAGGTCCGGGAATGGGGCCAACGTCCTGACTTTC
>NA|TRBV7-3|NA|TRBJ2-1
CASSLMGGNEQFF
TGTGCCAGCAGCTTAATGGGGGGTAATGAGCAGTTCTTC
>NA|TRBV2|NA|TRBJ2-7
CASSKQGREDEQYF
TGTGCCAGCAGTAAACAGGGGAGGGAGGACGAGCAGTACTTC
>NA|TRBV24-1|NA|TRBJ2-2
CATSQGGELFF
TGTGCCACCAGCCAAGGCGGGGAGCTGTTTTTT
>NA|TRBV7-2|once|TRBJ1-6
CASRQGHNSPLHF
TGTGCCAGCAGGCAGGGACATAATTCACCCCTCCACTTT
>TRBD1|TRBV7-2|few|TRBJ2-7
CASSLGTGSYEQYF
TGTGCCAGCAGCCTCGGGACAGGGTCCTACGAGCAGTACTTC
>NA|TRBV7-8|NA|TRBJ2-7
CASSRQSSYEQYF
TGTGCCAGCAGCCGACAGAGCTCCTACGAGCAGTACTTC
>NA|TRBV6-1|NA|TRBJ1-5
CASSEAQYQPQHF
TGTGCCAGCAGTGAAGCCCAGTATCAGCCCCAGCATTTT
>NA|TRBV19|NA|TRBJ2-2
CASSRRGDNTGELFF
TGTGCCAGTAGTCGGCGGGGAGATAACACCGGGGAGCTGTTTTTT
>TRBD1|TRBV25-1|NA|TRBJ2-2
CASSDRQGAGIDTGELFF
TGTGCCAGCAGTGACCGGCAGGGGGCTGGTATAGACACCGGGGAGCTGTTTTTT
>NA|TRBV18|NA|TRBJ1-2
CASSPQEESYGYTF
TGTGCCAGCTCACCACAAGAGGAGTCCTATGGCTACACCTTC
>TRBD1|TRBV19|once|TRBJ1-5
CASSPVTGGYNQPQHF
TGTGCCAGTAGTCCGGTGACAGGGGGCTACAATCAGCCCCAGCATTTT
>TRBD1|TRBV7-8|NA|TRBJ1-2
CASSPRWDRDYGYTF
TGTGCCAGCAGCCCTAGGTGGGACAGGGACTATGGCTACACCTTC
>NA|TRBV7-9|once|TRBJ2-7
CASSPDRDGSYEQYF
TGTGCCAGCAGCCCCGACCGGGACGGCTCCTACGAGCAGTACTTC
>NA|TRBV10-1|once|TRBJ2-7
CARRIRSGTGYYEQYF
TGCGCCAGGAGAATCCGGAGCGGGACAGGATACTACGAGCAGTACTTC
>NA|TRBV10-3|NA|TRBJ2-7
CAISRGGPPTYEQYF
TGTGCCATCAGTCGTGGGGGCCCCCCGACCTACGAGCAGTACTTC
>NA|TRBV4-3|NA|TRBJ2-3
CASSPARGYLSTDTQYF
TGCGCCAGCAGCCCGGCTCGGGGGTATCTTAGCACAGATACGCAGTATTTT
>TRBD1|TRBV28|NA|TRBJ2-7
CASNQLGTGGLWQYF
TGTGCCAGCAACCAACTCGGGACAGGGGGATTATGGCAGTACTTC
>NA|TRBV12-3/TRBV12-4|few|TRBJ2-1
CASSLALNEQFF
TGTGCCAGCAGTTTAGCGCTGAATGAGCAGTTCTTC
>NA|TRBV6-1|NA|TRBJ1-2
CASSEFGDYGYTF
TGTGCCAGCAGTGAGTTCGGAGACTATGGCTACACCTTC
>NA|TRBV5-4|NA|TRBJ1-2
CASSLGEGSFNYGYTF
TGTGCCAGCAGCTTGGGTGAGGGTTCGTTTAACTATGGCTACACCTTC
>NA|TRBV30|NA|TRBJ2-1
CAWSDMSGVGSYNEQFF
TGTGCCTGGAGCGACATGTCAGGGGTTGGGTCCTACAATGAGCAGTTCTTC
>NA|TRBV5-4|NA|TRBJ1-6
CASSLDRVAYNSPLHF
TGTGCCAGCAGCTTGGACAGGGTGGCCTATAATTCACCCCTCCACTTT
>NA|TRBV14|NA|TRBJ2-3
CASSQDTAGHPYF
TGTGCCAGCAGCCAAGATACGGCGGGGCACCCGTATTTT
>TRBD1|TRBV12-5|NA|TRBJ1-2
CASGLTPGTGNGYTF
TGTGCTAGTGGTCTGACCCCCGGGACAGGGAATGGCTACACCTTC
>NA|TRBV30|NA|TRBJ2-3
CAWSPGVSTDTQYF
TGTGCCTGGAGTCCCGGGGTCAGCACGGATACGCAGTATTTT